The subject of this entry is one TCR beta chain. Antigen specificity is unknown. The sample belongs to a study of CD8+CD57+ T cells in acquired aplastic anemia. Study-wide context: Sorted CD4+ and CD8+ cell DNA averaged about 3.5 ug. Researchers reported that healthy donors averaged about 11 million reads for CD4+ cells.

Trimming took 3 bases from V and 0 from J, leaving 12 bases between them. Germline CDR1 SNHLY, CDR2 FYNNEI. The CDR3 loop spans 16 amino acids. Study-wide results and limits: A set of approximately 30 CD8+ CDR3 sequences was shared between patients and controls, and these sequences appeared highly expressed in patients. The CD8+ Simpson's diversity of patients and controls was not significantly different.

Genomic DNA provided the template from which TCR beta VDJ and CDR3 profiles were obtained. TCRdb recomputed calls from the reads with MiXCR, one row per CDR3 protein. The sample has under 200,000 distinct CDR3 sequences; around 60% are singletons. This rearrangement joins TRBV2 to TRBJ1-5; a possible D gene is TRBD1 (6 bases). Sequenced material: sorted CD4+, CD8+, or CD8+CD57+ T cells (not recorded which) from PBMCs. This TCR was sampled from a human donor in good health. Here the CDR3 DNA reads TGTGCCAGCAGTGAGGGCAGGGGCTATAGCAATCAGCCCCAGCATTTT. Its protein is CASSEGRGYSNQPQHF.